This TCR beta chain was retrieved from a study of blood T cell repertoires in COVID-19. The method was immunoSEQ multiplex PCR; TCRdb's version includes in-frame clones alone and lacks a portion of them. The sample includes some 66,000 clones, 65% to 90% of them seen just once. This clone was seen a single time. The TCR sequence derives from a man in his fifties or sixties with acute or convalescent COVID-19. Sequenced material: peripheral blood.

The CDR3 DNA reads TGCGCCAGCAGTGAGGCCAGGGGGACTCAAGAGACCCAGTACTTC. The encoded protein is CASSEARGTQETQYF. The chain combines TRBV10-1 with TRBJ2-5, with a tentative D call TRBD1 (7 bases). The CDR3 is 15 residues long. The germline gives CDR1 WNHNN, CDR2 SYGVQD (reference sequence). The ends were cut back, 2 bases at V and 2 bases at J, with 12 bases in the middle.